There are a few counts of the clone carrying this T cell receptor beta chain. The record originates from a study of T-cell reconstitution after alpha-beta-depleted transplantation in children. A library of TCRbeta sequences, prepared with unique molecular identifiers, was generated. TCRdb passed the PCR reads through MiXCR, listing each CDR3 protein once. The profile covers hundreds of thousands of distinct CDR3 sequences, with roughly 13% appearing a single time and roughly 2.3% taken by the ten largest. The CDR3 has 17 residues. Per germline, CDR1 MNHEY and CDR2 SVGEGT. After removal of 3 bases from V and 3 bases from J, the junction contained 6 bases not matched to a gene.

Sequencing was performed on PBMCs, mostly from graft donor cells, taken 360 days after TCRalphabeta/CD19-depleted stem cell transplant. The V and J genes are TRBV6-2 or TRBV6-3 and TRBJ2-2, with 11 bases identical to TRBD2. This sequence originates from a male patient younger than 18 who had a stem cell transplant for acute myeloid leukemia, so the T cells may come from the graft donor. The CDR3 sequence: CASSYSGRARDTGELFF. In nucleotides, the CDR3 is TGTGCCAGCAGTTATAGCGGGAGGGCACGGGACACCGGGGAGCTGTTTTTT.